The rows below give T cell receptor beta chains drawn from one sample of a study of Ad26.COV2.S vaccination and SARS-CoV-2 variants. Sequencing was performed with immunoSEQ multiplex PCR; in TCRdb, only in-frame clones are kept and a portion is missing. The sample contains about 400,000 clones, around 89% of which appear only once. The sample here was peripheral blood, taken in a trial of Ad26.COV2.S vaccine versus placebo. All receptors come from a person between 18 and 65 years old who received the Ad26.COV2.S COVID-19 vaccine or a placebo. The CDR3 runs from the conserved cysteine through the conserved F or W. The D gene is left open where the match is weak. Clone size appears in some rows only: once, few, many, or a class for an expanded clone.

clone_size j_call v_call d_call cdr3_aa cdr3_nt
NA TRBJ2-1 TRBV19 NA CASSRSGTFYNEQFF TGTGCCAGTAGTAGGTCGGGGACCTTCTACAATGAGCAGTTCTTC
NA TRBJ1-4 TRBV27 NA CASSTPAVEKLFF TGTGCCAGCAGTACACCGGCGGTGGAAAAACTGTTTTTT
NA TRBJ2-1 TRBV9 TRBD2 CASSATPFGRGNNEQFF TGTGCCAGCAGCGCCACCCCTTTCGGGAGGGGTAATAATGAGCAGTTCTTC
NA TRBJ1-3 TRBV11-2 NA CASSLAPGPSGNTIYF TGTGCCAGCAGCTTAGCCCCCGGCCCTTCTGGAAACACCATATATTTT
NA TRBJ2-3 TRBV21-1 NA CASSKRDRDRGEDTQYF TGTGCCAGCAGCAAAAGGGACCGGGACAGGGGGGAAGATACGCAGTATTTT
NA TRBJ2-3 TRBV7-3 TRBD2 CASSFVAGGDTQYF TGTGCCAGCAGCTTTGTAGCGGGAGGGGATACGCAGTATTTT
NA TRBJ1-1 TRBV19 NA CASSIETGDTEAFF TGTGCCAGTAGTATAGAAACAGGAGACACTGAAGCTTTCTTT
NA TRBJ2-7 TRBV7-9 TRBD2 CASSPPSGRPYEQYF TGTGCCAGCAGCCCCCCTAGCGGGAGACCCTACGAGCAGTACTTC
few TRBJ1-2 TRBV5-1 NA CASSLYGGAKGYTF TGCGCCAGCAGCTTGTACGGGGGCGCAAAAGGCTACACCTTC
NA TRBJ1-1 TRBV27 TRBD1 CATQPRGQGSTEAFF TGTGCCACCCAGCCCCGGGGACAGGGGAGTACTGAAGCTTTCTTT
few TRBJ2-7 TRBV28 NA CASRVRLGSYEQYF TGTGCCAGCAGAGTAAGGCTAGGCTCCTACGAGCAGTACTTC
NA TRBJ1-2 TRBV25-1 NA CASSQGRSYGYTF TGTGCCAGCAGTCAGGGACGGTCCTATGGCTACACCTTC
NA TRBJ2-6 TRBV30 NA CAWSSGDSGANVLTF TGTGCCTGGAGCTCCGGTGACTCTGGGGCCAACGTCCTGACTTTC
once TRBJ2-3 TRBV19 TRBD1 CASSTSGQGAPDTQYF TGTGCCAGTAGTACCTCGGGACAGGGGGCCCCAGATACGCAGTATTTT
NA TRBJ1-2 TRBV19 TRBD1 CASTPRGLYGYTF TGTGCCAGTACTCCCAGGGGGCTCTATGGCTACACCTTC
once TRBJ2-5 TRBV5-8 NA CASSFKKFTGPSRETQYF TGTGCCAGCAGCTTTAAGAAGTTTACAGGGCCGTCCCGAGAGACCCAGTACTTC
NA TRBJ1-5 TRBV9 TRBD1 CASSPGTGLWQPQHF TGTGCCAGCAGCCCTGGGACAGGGCTATGGCAGCCCCAGCATTTT
NA TRBJ2-5 TRBV24-1 TRBD1 CATSDAGTEETQYF TGTGCCACCAGTGACGCCGGGACAGAAGAGACCCAGTACTTC
once TRBJ1-1 TRBV3-1/TRBV3-2 NA CASSHTGYTEAFF TGTGCCAGCAGCCATACAGGGTACACTGAAGCTTTCTTT
NA TRBJ2-2 TRBV15 NA CATSRVGSTGELFF TGTGCCACCAGCAGAGTTGGAAGCACCGGGGAGCTGTTTTTT
NA TRBJ2-5 TRBV5-4 TRBD1 CASSSQGAQETQYF TGTGCCAGCAGCAGCCAGGGGGCCCAAGAGACCCAGTACTTC
once TRBJ1-5 TRBV4-1 NA CASRGGSGNQPQHF TGCGCCAGCAGGGGGGGGTCGGGCAATCAGCCCCAGCATTTT
NA TRBJ2-1 TRBV6-5 TRBD1 CASSYSQGWNEQFF TGTGCCAGCAGTTACTCACAGGGGTGGAATGAGCAGTTCTTC
NA TRBJ1-5 TRBV3-1/TRBV3-2 NA CASSQEVGGNQPQHF TGTGCCAGCAGCCAAGAGGTTGGTGGCAATCAGCCCCAGCATTTT
few TRBJ2-7 TRBV11-2 NA CASRSAQEYTYEQYF TGTGCCAGCCGCAGCGCTCAAGAATACACCTACGAGCAGTACTTC
once TRBJ1-2 TRBV5-1 NA CASSLEVQGLGLNYGYTF TGCGCCAGCAGCTTGGAGGTCCAGGGTCTAGGCCTTAACTATGGCTACACCTTC
NA TRBJ2-7 TRBV6-2/TRBV6-3 TRBD2 CASSGLAGSYEQYF TGTGCCAGCAGCGGACTAGCGGGGTCCTACGAGCAGTACTTC